The 19 T cell receptor beta chains below were found in one sample sequenced in a study of tumor-infiltrating lymphocytes in primary liver carcinoma. Both RNA and DNA were isolated together from roughly 20-30 mg of bulk tissue that had not been sorted. Making TCR beta cDNA involved 400 to 600 ng total RNA and a constant-region primer. Libraries for TCR beta were built through three nested multiplex PCR rounds, which together made up a slightly modified ARM-PCR procedure. Researchers ran the first two PCR rounds for ten to eleven cycles each with TRBV1-TRBV30 forward primers and a C-beta reverse primer. TCRdb processed the multiplex PCR reads anew with MiXCR; each CDR3 protein has one entry. The table lists fewer than 85,000 distinct CDR3 sequences, 65% to 75% of them singletons. Source material: tumor-adjacent normal liver tissue. Every receptor here comes from a man aged 40-50 years with primary liver carcinoma and hepatitis B virus infection.

Comment on this clonotype: The junction does not match germline at one end; this may be a read error. V gene TRBV11-2 combines with J gene TRBJ2-7, with D tentatively TRBD2 (5 bases). The CDR3 sequence is 13 residues long. The germline gives CDR1 SGHAT, CDR2 FQNNGV. The CDR3 coding sequence is TGTGCCAACAGCCCTCAGGCTGACTACGATCAGTACTTC. It is translated as CANSPQADYDQYF.

This clonotype has only a few counts. A read error may be the cause here, since a much bigger clone is one base away. The chain recombines TRBV4-1 with TRBJ2-1; 11 bases align to TRBD2. The V segment lost 3 bases and the J segment 9 bases; nucleotides outside the gene matches: 13. The germline gives CDR1 MGHRA, CDR2 YSYEKL. The CDR3 runs to 17 residues. As DNA, the CDR3 is TGCGCCAGCAGCCACAGAGGGGTAGCGGGAGGGCGTAGTGAGCAGTTCTTC. Translation: CASSHRGVAGGRSEQFF.

This clonotype is a singleton in its sample. Here the CDR3 omits its conserved ending phenylalanine or tryptophan, so a read error is the likely source. V and J are TRBV29-1 and TRBJ2-3, with D uncertain. The CDR3 sequence is 15 residues long. CDR1 and CDR2 (germline): SQVTM, ANQGSEA. V was clipped by 2 bases and J by 10 bases, with 22 bases between them. CDR3 coding DNA: TGCAGCGTTGAAAAATGGGCTAGGATCAAGGATCCGCAGTATATT. Encoded protein: CSVEKWARIKDPQYI.

At least ten counts were recorded for this clonotype. The chain employs TRBV4-1 and TRBJ2-1; TRBD1 might be the D (6 bases). Trimming took 7 bases from V and 2 from J, leaving 15 bases between them. CDR3 length: 15 residues. Germline CDR1 and CDR2: MGHRA and YSYEKL. The CDR3 bases are TGCGCCAGCACCCTACAGGGTTCCCCCTACAATGAGCAGTTCTTC. It encodes CASTLQGSPYNEQFF.

About this clonotype: The junction departs from germline at one end; a sequencing error may be responsible. The chain couples TRBV4-1 to TRBJ2-2; maybe TRBD1 (9 bases). The V gene's germline CDR1 is MGHRA and CDR2 YSYEKL. The CDR3 contains 16 residues. The CDR3 bases are TGCACCAGCAGCCAAGAGCGGGGGACAGGGACCGGGGAGTTGTTTTTT. Translated, it gives CTSSQERGTGTGELFF.

For this clonotype: Sequence at one end of the junction differs from germline and may be a read error. The chain recombines TRBV11-2 with TRBJ2-5; 7 positions match TRBD2. Germline V lookup: CDR1 SGHAT, CDR2 FQNNGV. CDR3 size: 14 residues. CDR3 amino acids: CAISPTGGTETQYF. The CDR3, as DNA: TGTGCCATCAGCCCCACCGGGGGGACCGAGACCCAGTACTTC.

About this clonotype: As the CDR3 is not closed by the conserved phenylalanine or tryptophan, this likely results from a read error. The V and J genes are TRBV29-1 and TRBJ2-7, with D perhaps TRBD1 (6 bases). Germline assignment: CDR1 SQVTM and CDR2 ANQGSEA. This CDR3 has 13 residues. This CDR3 reads CSVDTGYVDEQYL. CDR3 nucleotides: TGCAGTGTCGATACAGGGTATGTCGACGAGCAGTACCTC.

Remarks on this clonotype: A clone one base away is much larger, so this may be a read error. As DNA, the CDR3 is TGTGCCATCAGTGAGCGGGGAGCGGATCAGCCCCAGCATTTT. Translating it yields CAISERGADQPQHF. The rearrangement joins TRBV10-3 to TRBJ1-5; D not resolved. Trimming took off 2 bases at V and 5 bases at J, with 10 bases between the two ends. Germline CDR1 is ENHRY and CDR2 is SYGVKD. The CDR3 totals 14 residues.

Concerning this clonotype: At one end, the junction sequence differs from germline, possibly due to a read error. The rearrangement uses TRBV4-1 and TRBJ1-5; D may be TRBD1 (6 bases). Germline values: CDR1 MGHRA, CDR2 YSYEKL. The CDR3 covers 15 residues. Written as DNA, the CDR3 is TGCACCAGCAGTCCCATAGAGGGGGGCAATCAGCCTCGGCATTTT. Its protein product is CTSSPIEGGNQPRHF.

The sample holds a few counts of this clonotype. The chain uses TRBV29-1 and TRBJ2-5; 9 bases align to TRBD1. Germline lookup yields CDR1 SQVTM and CDR2 ANQGSEA. CDR3 length equals 13 residues. The J segment lost 7 bases and the V segment lost 2 bases, leaving 5 bases of the junction unmatched. Here the CDR3 reads CSVEHRGRVTQYF. The CDR3 region has the DNA TGCAGCGTTGAACACAGGGGGCGAGTGACCCAGTACTTC.

With regard to this clonotype: Compared with germline, one end of the junction differs, possibly owing to a read error. The chain links TRBV11-2 to TRBJ2-1; D is undetermined. Germline V CDR1 and CDR2: SGHAT, FQNNGV. The CDR3 extends over 13 amino acids. The CDR3 is CASGFDANYEQSF. The CDR3 region has the DNA TGTGCCAGCGGCTTTGACGCTAACTATGAGCAGTCCTTC.

Regarding this clonotype: The CDR3 carries no conserved terminal phenylalanine or tryptophan, so it likely arises from a read error. The rearrangement joins TRBV6-1 to TRBJ2-1; D possibly uses TRBD1 or TRBD2 (6 bases each). The CDR3 runs 15 residues. Germline lookup yields CDR1 MNHNS and CDR2 SASEGT. V was clipped by 5 bases and J by 5 bases, with 16 bases between them. The chain's CDR3 is CASSIGTGAHNEQFL. The CDR3 DNA reads as TGTGCCAGCAGTATCGGGACGGGGGCTCACAATGAGCAGTTCCTC.

This clonotype showed up just once. Just one base apart from a much larger clone, this may be a read error. The chain carries TRBV11-1 and TRBJ2-2; D perhaps matches TRBD2 (6 bases). The V gene's germline CDR1 is SGHAT and CDR2 FQDESV (reference sequence). The CDR3 length is 15 residues. V lost 2 bases to trimming and J lost 5 bases, with 12 bases between them. The CDR3 reads CASSLNGSGTGELFF. Here the CDR3 DNA reads TGTGCCAGCAGCTTAAACGGGAGTGGAACCGGGGAGCTGTTTTTT. Variable domain in full (rest from reference TRBV11-1 and TRBJ2-2): EAEVAQSPRYKITEKSQAVAFWCDPISGHATLYWYRQILGQGPELLVQFQDESVVDDSQLPKDRFSAERLKGVDSTLKIQPAELGDSAMYLCASSLNGSGTGELFFGEGSRLTVL.

Remarks on this clonotype: One end of the junction fails to match germline, which may point to a read error. The chain uses TRBV4-3 and TRBJ2-7; the match to TRBD2 covers 12 bases. CDR1 is LGHNA, CDR2 YSLEER, per germline. This CDR3 is 15 amino acids long. The CDR3 reads CACSQGLAGLYEQYF. In DNA, the CDR3 is TGTGCCTGCAGCCAAGGACTAGCGGGATTATACGAGCAGTACTTC.

This clonotype was seen more than once but under ten times. Given a much more abundant clone one base away, this may be a read error. The chain couples TRBV24-1 to TRBJ1-1; D may be TRBD1 (5 bases). There are 12 residues in the CDR3. Germline CDR1 is KGHDR and CDR2 is SFDVKD. The CDR3 coding sequence is TGTGCCACCGGGGGTTCGGACACTGAAACTTTCTTT. Translated, it gives CATGGSDTETFF.

This clonotype has only one observation. A junction boundary mismatches the germline segment, possibly from a read error. This sequence joins TRBV4-1 and TRBJ2-1; D may be TRBD1 or TRBD2 (5 bases each). The germline gives CDR1 MGHRA, CDR2 YSYEKL. The CDR3 length is 15 residues. The CDR3 here is CASSRRTSDYNEQFF. The CDR3 nucleotides read TGCGCAAGCAGCCGAAGGACAAGCGACTATAATGAGCAGTTCTTC.

Comment on this clonotype: At one end the junction does not follow the germline gene, possibly because of a read error. The gene calls are TRBV6-1 and TRBJ2-3, with D unresolved. CDR1 and CDR2 (germline): MNHNS, SASEGT. This CDR3 has 19 residues. The CDR3 region has the DNA TGTGCCAGAAGTGAAGTGATAGCACCAAGTGGGTTCGGCACAGATACGCAATATTTT. It translates to CARSEVIAPSGFGTDTQYF.

Regarding this clonotype: This may be a read error, as it is one base from a much larger clone. This chain uses TRBV28 with TRBJ1-2; 8 nucleotides line up with TRBD1. J gave up 3 bases and V 4 bases, and 10 bases lay outside the gene matches. The CDR3 extends over 16 amino acids. Germline lookup yields CDR1 MDHEN and CDR2 SYDVKM. CDR3 bases: TGTGCCAGCAGTTCTATTCCGGGACAGGAGTACTATGGCTACACCTTC. It is translated as CASSSIPGQEYYGYTF.

In regard to this clonotype: Likely a read error: the CDR3 ends without its conserved phenylalanine or tryptophan. The chain's CDR3 is CASSDPMRYYNEQFL. The CDR3 nucleotides read TGTGCCAGCAGCGACCCCATGAGGTACTACAATGAGCAGTTCTTA. The chain links TRBV11-2 to TRBJ2-1, with D unresolved. This CDR3 comprises 15 residues. V shed 5 bases and J shed 3 bases, with 14 bases lying between them. The germline V gene encodes CDR1 SGHAT and CDR2 FQNNGV.